Each of the 29 T cell receptor beta chains below was sequenced from the same sample in a study of T cells after posttransplantation cyclophosphamide. Data came from immunoSEQ multiplex PCR; TCRdb stores just in-frame clones and leaves some out. The sample yields some 37,000 clones, around 80% seen once. Treatment was busulfan-fludarabine conditioning, a marrow graft, and cyclophosphamide on days +3 and +4. The source material was CD4+ T cells sorted from blood, sampled about 1,900 days after a stem cell transplant with posttransplant cyclophosphamide. These receptor sequences come from a female patient aged 40 to 50 who received an allogeneic stem cell transplant from a related donor, was CMV-positive, and had no GVHD. A subset of T cells may come from the graft donor.

The chain has TRBV27 and TRBJ1-5; possibly TRBD1 for D (5 bases). V lost 7 bases and J lost 3, with 19 bases in between. The germline gives CDR1 MNHEY, CDR2 SMNVEV (reference sequence). There are 16 residues in the CDR3. The CDR3 DNA follows: TGTGCCAGCATATCTCCAGGGTCACGGCCCAATCAGCCCCAGCATTTT. Translating gives CASISPGSRPNQPQHF.

The chain links TRBV4-3 to TRBJ1-2, with TRBD1 identical over 7 bases. The CDR3 has 12 amino acids. The V and J ends lost 2 bases and 8 bases, in that order; junction bases with no gene match: 2. CDR1 is LGHNA and CDR2 is YSLEER in the germline V gene. CDR3 amino acids: CASSQSRGGYTF. CDR3 sequence (DNA): TGCGCCAGCAGCCAATCCAGGGGGGGCTACACCTTC.

This chain joins TRBV19 and TRBJ1-5; 8 bases are a match to TRBD1. Germline V gene data show CDR1 as LNHDA and CDR2 as SQIVND (reference sequence). The CDR3 length is 14 residues. The junction had 4 bases not matched to a gene; V was cut back by 9 bases and J by 0 bases. The CDR3 sequence is CASTDRASNQPQHF. In DNA, the CDR3 is TGTGCCAGCACGGACAGGGCTAGCAATCAGCCCCAGCATTTT.

The CDR3 loop reads CSVGGGGGYTF. The DNA for the CDR3 is TGCAGCGTTGGAGGCGGTGGTGGCTACACCTTC. J is TRBJ1-2 and V is TRBV29-1; D is unclear. The CDR3 has 11 amino acids. V gave up 4 bases and J gave up 7 bases, with 10 bases separating them. The V gene's germline CDR1 is SQVTM and CDR2 ANQGSEA.

The rearrangement links TRBV5-1 to TRBJ2-5, with 13 bases lining up with TRBD2. This CDR3 comprises 16 residues. Trimming removed 4 bases from V and 2 bases from J; junction bases left unmatched: 5. CDR1 is SGHRS, CDR2 YFSETQ, per germline. The CDR3 protein is CASSRLAGGLQETQYF. Here the CDR3 DNA reads TGCGCCAGCAGCCGACTAGCGGGGGGACTTCAAGAGACCCAGTACTTC.

The J gene is TRBJ2-3, the V gene TRBV18; D perhaps matches TRBD2 (6 bases). CDR3 length: 15 residues. In germline, CDR1 is KGHSH, CDR2 LQKENI. With 1 base removed from V and 1 base from J, the gap between germline ends came to 9 bases. The CDR3 coding sequence is TGTGCCAGCTCACCACGAGGCGGGGGCACAGATACGCAGTATTTT. Translating it yields CASSPRGGGTDTQYF.

This clone was picked up a small number of times. The rearrangement links TRBV6-1 to TRBJ1-6; possibly TRBD1 for D (5 bases). In germline, CDR1 is MNHNS, CDR2 SASEGT. The V end was cut by 7 bases, the J end by 8 bases, with 9 bases between. This CDR3 has 12 amino acids. The CDR3, as DNA: TGTGCCAGCAACCAGGGATATTCACCCCTCCACTTT. Protein: CASNQGYSPLHF.

The V call is TRBV7-8, the J call TRBJ2-2; 9 nucleotides match TRBD1. J was trimmed by 4 bases and V by 1 base; bases with no gene match: 7. This CDR3 spans 17 amino acids. Per the germline V gene, CDR1 is SGHVS and CDR2 is FQNEAQ. The CDR3 DNA follows: TGTGCCAGCAGCTTAGTGGGGACAGGGACCGGCACCGGGGAGCTGTTTTTT. Protein: CASSLVGTGTGTGELFF. Looking up the rest from reference TRBV7-8 and TRBJ2-2 gives the full variable domain: GAGVSQSPRYKVAKRGQDVALRCDPISGHVSLFWYQQALGQGPEFLTYFQNEAQLDKSGLPSDRFFAERPEGSVSTLKIQRTQQEDSAVYLCASSLVGTGTGTGELFFGEGSRLTVL.

The chain joins TRBV27 to TRBJ2-1, with unresolved D. CDR3 size: 13 residues. V was shortened by 6 bases and J by 6 bases, with 12 bases between the two germline ends. From germline, CDR1 is MNHEY and CDR2 SMNVEV (reference sequence). The CDR3 spells CASRSSTFNEQFF. The CDR3, as DNA: TGTGCCAGCAGGTCGAGCACCTTCAATGAGCAGTTCTTC.

The chain has TRBV19 and TRBJ2-2; perhaps TRBD2 as D (6 bases). Germline CDR1 is LNHDA and CDR2 is SQIVND (reference sequence). CDR3 length equals 14 residues. V was trimmed by 3 bases and J by 5 bases, leaving 10 bases between them. The CDR3 nucleotides are TGTGCCAGTAGTATTTTGGGGGGAACCGGGGAGCTGTTTTTT. This codes for CASSILGGTGELFF.

In nucleotides, the CDR3 is TGTGCCAGCAGCCCAGGACAGGGCGCACCCCTCCACTTT. It translates to CASSPGQGAPLHF. V and J are TRBV7-9 and TRBJ1-6, with 8 bases lining up with TRBD1. The CDR3 is 13 amino acids. Losses at the gene ends were 5 bases for V and 11 bases for J; bases not matched to a gene: 5. Germline CDR1 and CDR2: SEHNR and FQNEAQ (reference sequence).

V usage is TRBV5-4 and J usage is TRBJ2-5; 9 bases are a match to TRBD2. The CDR3 runs to 15 residues. Germline V gene sequence: CDR1 SGHNT, CDR2 YYREEE (reference sequence). V trimming: 4 bases; J trimming: 2 bases; junction bases outside the gene matches: 6. The CDR3 bases are TGTGCCAGCAGCCTGCGGGGGGGCCTACAAGAGACCCAGTACTTC. Amino acid sequence: CASSLRGGLQETQYF.

CDR3 region: CASSSISRGAYLSYEQYF. The CDR3 DNA follows: TGTGCCAGCAGCTCCATTAGCCGGGGGGCGTATCTTTCCTACGAGCAGTACTTC. This chain uses TRBV7-4 with TRBJ2-7; the D gene is possibly TRBD2 (7 bases). The CDR3 length is 18 residues. V was shortened by 4 bases and J by 1 base, with 23 bases between the two germline ends. Per the germline V gene, CDR1 is SGHVT and CDR2 is SQSDAQ. Full variable domain (rest looked up from reference TRBV7-4 and TRBJ2-7): GAGVSQSPRYKVAKRGRDVALRCDSISGHVTLYWYRQTLGQGSEVLTYSQSDAQRDKSGRPSGRFSAERPERSVSTLKIQRTEQGDSAVYLCASSSISRGAYLSYEQYFGPGTRLTVT.

The chain employs TRBV19 and TRBJ2-3, with D tentatively TRBD2 (5 bases). The CDR3 covers 15 residues. V lost 3 bases to trimming and J lost 2 bases, with 12 bases between them. CDR1 and CDR2 (germline): LNHDA, SQIVND (reference sequence). CDR3 in DNA: TGTGCCAGTAGTATGTTCCGGGGTAACACAGATACGCAGTATTTT. Encoded protein: CASSMFRGNTDTQYF.

The chain has TRBV6-6 and TRBJ1-6; 8 bases align to TRBD1. In germline, CDR1 is MNHNY, CDR2 SVGAGI (reference sequence). V lost 6 bases to trimming and J lost 8 bases; unmatched junction nucleotides: 9. This CDR3 has 15 residues. The CDR3 DNA reads TGTGCCAGCAGCCGCAGGGGGCAAACGGATTCACCCCTCCACTTT. Amino acids: CASSRRGQTDSPLHF.

This chain connects TRBV5-1 to TRBJ2-5; 8 nucleotides agree with TRBD1. Per the germline V gene, CDR1 is SGHRS and CDR2 is YFSETQ. V dropped 0 bases and J dropped 2; count of bases not matched to a gene: 3. The CDR3 consists of 15 residues. This chain's CDR3 is CASSLGQGWQETQYF. The CDR3 nucleotides read TGCGCCAGCAGCTTGGGACAGGGGTGGCAAGAGACCCAGTACTTC.

This clone was detected a few times. The rearrangement links TRBV7-8 to TRBJ1-6, with a weak D call TRBD1 (6 bases). Trimming stripped 2 bases from V and 8 bases from J, with 10 bases between. This CDR3 has 14 residues. Germline lookup yields CDR1 SGHVS and CDR2 FQNEAQ. In nucleotides, the CDR3 is TGTGCCAGCAGCTTACAGGGGTTCTATTCACCCCTCCACTTT. Encoded protein: CASSLQGFYSPLHF.

The gene calls are TRBV15 and TRBJ1-5, with 9 bases lining up with TRBD1. Germline V gene data show CDR1 as LNHNV and CDR2 as YYDKDF (reference sequence). The CDR3 loop spans 15 amino acids. V shed 6 bases, J shed 4 bases, and the junction held 7 bases outside the gene matches. The CDR3 nucleotides read TGTGCCACCAGTAACACAGGGGGCGCGAATCAGCCCCAGCATTTT. The encoded protein is CATSNTGGANQPQHF.

The chain employs TRBV7-9 and TRBJ2-7; TRBD2 agrees at 10 bases. The germline V gene encodes CDR1 SEHNR and CDR2 FQNEAQ (reference sequence). The CDR3 has 12 amino acids. With V trimmed by 2 bases and J by 10 bases, 2 bases remained unmatched. Here the CDR3 DNA reads TGTGCCAGCAGCTTACCTAGCGGGGGACAGTACTTC. Translating it yields CASSLPSGGQYF.

The chain recombines TRBV19 with TRBJ2-1; a weak D match, TRBD1 (6 bases). This CDR3 has 14 residues. V was cut by 9 bases and J by 6 bases, with 18 bases left in between. The V gene's germline CDR1 is LNHDA and CDR2 SQIVND (reference sequence). The CDR3 region is CASMTGNFGNEQFF. The CDR3 DNA reads as TGTGCCAGCATGACAGGTAACTTCGGCAATGAGCAGTTCTTC.

The V gene is TRBV15, the J gene TRBJ1-1; D gene unclear. The germline V gene has CDR1 LNHNV and CDR2 YYDKDF (reference sequence). V shed 5 bases and J shed 1 base, with 8 bases lying between them. The length of the CDR3 is 13 residues. This CDR3 reads CATSAHANTEAFF. CDR3 sequence (DNA): TGTGCCACCAGCGCACACGCGAACACTGAAGCTTTCTTT.

The V call is TRBV29-1, the J call TRBJ1-1; 8 bases are shared with TRBD1. Trimming at V came to 7 bases and at J to 2 bases, leaving 3 bases not matched to a gene. Germline assignment: CDR1 SQVTM and CDR2 ANQGSEA. This CDR3 spans 12 amino acids. The CDR3 protein is CSGGQGNTEAFF. The CDR3 DNA reads TGCAGCGGCGGACAGGGAAACACTGAAGCTTTCTTT.

The chain couples TRBV5-1 to TRBJ2-3; tentatively, D is TRBD2 (5 bases). With 0 bases removed from V and 4 bases from J, the gap between germline ends came to 12 bases. Germline V gene lookup returns CDR1 SGHRS and CDR2 YFSETQ. The CDR3 runs 15 residues. Here the CDR3 DNA reads TGCGCCAGCAGCTTGGAATCACGGGGAGCAGATACGCAGTATTTT. It translates to CASSLESRGADTQYF.

J is TRBJ1-1 and V is TRBV5-8; D might be TRBD1 (6 bases). Trimming removed 2 bases at V and 4 bases at J, with 18 bases between. CDR1 and CDR2 from the germline V gene are SGHTS and YDEGEE. This CDR3 has 16 residues. CDR3 amino acids: CASSFLIGAGVTEAFF. As DNA, the CDR3 is TGTGCCAGCAGCTTCCTGATAGGGGCAGGGGTCACTGAAGCTTTCTTT.

This clone was seen a single time. The genes are TRBV4-1 and TRBJ1-4; tentative D call: TRBD1 (6 bases). Between the trimmed V and J ends, which lost 2 bases and 3 bases, there was a span of 10 bases. CDR1 and CDR2 (germline): MGHRA, YSYEKL. The CDR3 runs to 15 residues. The CDR3 DNA reads TGCGCCAGCAGCCAACTACAGGGCCCTAATGAAAAACTGTTTTTT. Translating it yields CASSQLQGPNEKLFF.

This clone has more than one count but fewer than ten. The chain links TRBV5-1 to TRBJ2-3, with 8 positions matching TRBD1. The junction had 0 bases not matched to a gene; V was cut back by 0 bases and J by 3 bases. Germline CDR1 SGHRS, CDR2 YFSETQ. The CDR3 is 14 amino acids. CDR3 amino acids: CASSLGTGTDTQYF. As DNA, the CDR3 is TGCGCCAGCAGCTTGGGGACAGGGACAGATACGCAGTATTTT.

V is TRBV18 and J is TRBJ1-3; 7 nucleotides line up with TRBD1. The CDR3 loop spans 15 amino acids. Germline V gene lookup returns CDR1 KGHSH and CDR2 LQKENI. After removal of 4 bases from V and 0 bases from J, the junction contained 3 bases not matched to a gene. CDR3 coding DNA: TGTGCCAGCTCACAGGGACAGTCCTCTGGAAACACCATATATTTT. Translation gives CASSQGQSSGNTIYF.

The V and J genes are TRBV5-1 and TRBJ2-1, with D possibly being TRBD2 (7 bases). CDR3 size: 14 residues. Germline assignment: CDR1 SGHRS and CDR2 YFSETQ. Deletions cut 3 bases from V and 9 bases from J, with 16 bases between. Here the CDR3 DNA reads TGCGCCAGCAGCTCTAGGGGGGGGCTGGCTGAGCAGTTCTTC. This sequence encodes CASSSRGGLAEQFF. The full variable domain, completed using reference TRBV5-1 and TRBJ2-1, is KAGVTQTPRYLIKTRGQQVTLSCSPISGHRSVSWYQQTPGQGLQFLFEYFSETQRNKGNFPGRFSGRQFSNSRSEMNVSTLELGDSALYLCASSSRGGLAEQFFGPGTRLTVL.

This clone appeared a single time. The V gene is TRBV7-9, the J gene TRBJ1-1; the D gene is possibly TRBD1 (6 bases). CDR3 length equals 15 residues. Germline CDR1 and CDR2: SEHNR and FQNEAQ (reference sequence). Trimming took 4 bases from V and 4 from J, leaving 16 bases between them. The CDR3 region has the DNA TGTGCCAGCAGCTCCCTCACAGGGTTGGGCACTGAAGCTTTCTTT. It encodes CASSSLTGLGTEAFF. Looking up the rest from reference TRBV7-9 and TRBJ1-1 gives the full variable domain: DTGVSQNPRHKITKRGQNVTFRCDPISEHNRLYWYRQTLGQGPEFLTYFQNEAQLEKSRLLSDRFSAERPKGSFSTLEIQRTEQGDSAMYLCASSSLTGLGTEAFFGQGTRLTVV.